This T cell receptor (beta chain) was recovered during a study of T-cell memory formation after mild COVID-19. TCRdb analysed the 5' RACE reads with MiXCR anew, one entry per CDR3 protein. The sample carries approximately 400,000 distinct CDR3 sequences, approximately 24% recorded once. CDR3 length: 14 amino acids. V shed 6 bases and J shed 2 bases, with 14 bases lying between them. This clonotype was recorded at least ten times. The sample taken for sequencing was PBMCs or a T cell subset sorted from them (not recorded which). The chain is built from TRBV12-3 or TRBV12-4 and TRBJ2-7; D is possibly TRBD1 (7 bases). The TCR originated in an adult woman who had mild COVID-19 (a few samples of this study predate the infection). Cell type and time point are not known. CDR3 nucleotide sequence: TGTGCCAGCAGCTCCCAGGGGGGAACCTACGAGCAGTACTTC. It yields the protein CASSSQGGTYEQYF.